This TCR beta chain was sequenced in a study of cytomegalovirus exposure and HLA in healthy donors. The PCR employed 60 Vbeta primers together with 13 Jbeta primers. Sequenced by immunoSEQ multiplex PCR; TCRdb stores in-frame clones only, minus some. The profile shows 100,000 or so clones, approximately 84% of them singletons. The CDR3 has 13 amino acids. CDR1 is MNHNS and CDR2 is SASEGT in the germline V gene. The chain recombines TRBV6-1 with TRBJ2-5; D perhaps matches TRBD2 (6 bases). The DNA end is more similar to TRBJ2-7, so the J call may be wrong. This TCR was recovered from a male donor in good health and CMV-seronegative. Sequenced material: PBMCs. CDR3 amino acids: CASLAKSSYEQYF. The CDR3 DNA sequence: TGTGCCAGCCTAGCGAAAAGCTCCTACGAGCAGTACTTC.